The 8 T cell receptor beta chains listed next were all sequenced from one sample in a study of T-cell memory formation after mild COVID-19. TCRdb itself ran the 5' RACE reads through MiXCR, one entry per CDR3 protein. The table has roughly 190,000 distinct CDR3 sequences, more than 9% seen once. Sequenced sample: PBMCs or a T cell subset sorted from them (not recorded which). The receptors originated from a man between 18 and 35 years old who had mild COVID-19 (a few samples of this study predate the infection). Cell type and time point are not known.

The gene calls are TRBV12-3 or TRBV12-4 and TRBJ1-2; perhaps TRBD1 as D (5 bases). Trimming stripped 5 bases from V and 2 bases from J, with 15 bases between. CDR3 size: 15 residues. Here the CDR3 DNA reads TGTGCCAGCAGTCCAACGGGGCAGGACAACTATGGCTACACCTTC. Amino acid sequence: CASSPTGQDNYGYTF.

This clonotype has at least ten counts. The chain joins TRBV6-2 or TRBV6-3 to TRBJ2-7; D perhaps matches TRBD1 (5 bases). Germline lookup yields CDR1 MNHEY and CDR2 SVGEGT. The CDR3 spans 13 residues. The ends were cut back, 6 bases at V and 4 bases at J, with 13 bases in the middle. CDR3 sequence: CASSDGHKYEQYV. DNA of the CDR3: TGTGCCAGCAGCGACGGACATAAGTACGAGCAGTACGTC.

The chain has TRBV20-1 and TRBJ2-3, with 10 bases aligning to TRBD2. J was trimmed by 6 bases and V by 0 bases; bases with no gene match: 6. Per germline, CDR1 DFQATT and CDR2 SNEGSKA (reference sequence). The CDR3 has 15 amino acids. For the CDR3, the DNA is TGCAGTGCTAGAGACGGTAGCGGGGGGTCGGATACGCAGTATTTT. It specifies CSARDGSGGSDTQYF.

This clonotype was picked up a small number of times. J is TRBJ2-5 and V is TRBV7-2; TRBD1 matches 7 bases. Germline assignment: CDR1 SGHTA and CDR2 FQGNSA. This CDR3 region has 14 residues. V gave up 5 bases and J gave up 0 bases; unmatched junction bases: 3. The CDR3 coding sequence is TGTGCCAGCAGCGGGACAGTATACCAAGAGACCCAGTACTTC. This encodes CASSGTVYQETQYF.

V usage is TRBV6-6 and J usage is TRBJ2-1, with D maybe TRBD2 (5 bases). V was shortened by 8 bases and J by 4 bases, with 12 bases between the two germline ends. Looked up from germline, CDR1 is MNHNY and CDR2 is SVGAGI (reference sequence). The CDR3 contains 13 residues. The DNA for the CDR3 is TGTGCCAGCCGGGGATTGGAGTACAATGAGCAGTTCTTC. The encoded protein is CASRGLEYNEQFF.

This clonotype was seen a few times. The CDR3 region is CASSLSGGFRTDTQYF. The CDR3 nucleotides read TGTGCCAGCAGCTTATCGGGGGGGTTTAGAACAGATACGCAGTATTTT. The V call is TRBV7-3, the J call TRBJ2-3, with 8 bases that match TRBD2. The germline V gene has CDR1 SGHTA and CDR2 FQGTGA. With 2 bases clipped from V and 3 bases from J, the junction kept 7 bases outside the gene matches. The CDR3 is 16 residues long.

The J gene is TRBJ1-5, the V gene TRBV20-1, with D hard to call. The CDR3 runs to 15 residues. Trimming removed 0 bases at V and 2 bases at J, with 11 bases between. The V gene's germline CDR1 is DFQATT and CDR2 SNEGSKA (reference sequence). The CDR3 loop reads CSAREGIQRNQPQHF. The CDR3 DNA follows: TGCAGTGCTAGAGAGGGGATACAGCGCAATCAGCCCCAGCATTTT.

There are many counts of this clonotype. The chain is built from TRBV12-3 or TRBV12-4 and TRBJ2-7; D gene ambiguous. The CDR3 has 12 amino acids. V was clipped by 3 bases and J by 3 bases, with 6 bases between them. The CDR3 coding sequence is TGTGCCAGCAGTTTGGGGATCTACGAGCAGTACTTC. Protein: CASSLGIYEQYF.